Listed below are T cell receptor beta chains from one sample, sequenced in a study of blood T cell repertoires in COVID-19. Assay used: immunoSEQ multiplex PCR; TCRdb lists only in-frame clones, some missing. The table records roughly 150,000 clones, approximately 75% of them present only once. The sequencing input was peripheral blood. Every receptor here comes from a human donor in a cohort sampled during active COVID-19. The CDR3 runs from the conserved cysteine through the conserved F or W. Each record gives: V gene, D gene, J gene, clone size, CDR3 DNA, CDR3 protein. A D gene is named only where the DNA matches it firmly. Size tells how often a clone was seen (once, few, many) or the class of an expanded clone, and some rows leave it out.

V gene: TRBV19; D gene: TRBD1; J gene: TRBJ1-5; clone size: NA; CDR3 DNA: TGTGCCAGTAGTACCTCCCGGGACAGCCCTTCTCATTTT; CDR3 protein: CASSTSRDSPSHF
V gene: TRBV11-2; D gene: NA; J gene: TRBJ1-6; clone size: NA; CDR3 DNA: TGTGCCAGCAGCCTGACCCCAGGGGCTGTTTCACCCCTCCACTTT; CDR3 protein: CASSLTPGAVSPLHF
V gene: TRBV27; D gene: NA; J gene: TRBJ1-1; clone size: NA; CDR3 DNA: TGTGCCAGCAGTCACAACCAGGGGCCCCCGAGCACTGAAGCTTTCTTT; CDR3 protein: CASSHNQGPPSTEAFF
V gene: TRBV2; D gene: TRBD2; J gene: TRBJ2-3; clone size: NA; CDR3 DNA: TGTGCCAGCAGTGGCGTTGCTAGCGGAGTCTCATATAGCACAGATACGCAGTATTTT; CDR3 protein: CASSGVASGVSYSTDTQYF
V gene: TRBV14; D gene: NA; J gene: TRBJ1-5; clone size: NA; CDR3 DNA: TGTGCCAGCAGCCCCCAGGGAAGCAATCAGCCCCAGCATTTT; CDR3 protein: CASSPQGSNQPQHF
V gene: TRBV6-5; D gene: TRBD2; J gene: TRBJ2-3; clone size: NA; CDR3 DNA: TGTGCCAGCAGTTTATTAGCGGGAGCGATAGATACGCAGTATTTT; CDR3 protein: CASSLLAGAIDTQYF
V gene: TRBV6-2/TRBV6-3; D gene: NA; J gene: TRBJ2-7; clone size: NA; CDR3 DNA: TGTGCCAGCAGTTACTCGTTTCAGGGCCCTACTTCAGAGCAGTACTTC; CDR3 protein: CASSYSFQGPTSEQYF
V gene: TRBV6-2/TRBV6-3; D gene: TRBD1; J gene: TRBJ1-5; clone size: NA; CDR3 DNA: TGTGCCAGCAGTTACCGAGGGACAGTTAATCAGCCCCAGCATTTT; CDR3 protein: CASSYRGTVNQPQHF
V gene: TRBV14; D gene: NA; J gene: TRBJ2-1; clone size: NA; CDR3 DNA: TGTGCCAGCAGCCAAGAGACAGCGAGCTCCTACAATGAGCAGTTCTTC; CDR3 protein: CASSQETASSYNEQFF
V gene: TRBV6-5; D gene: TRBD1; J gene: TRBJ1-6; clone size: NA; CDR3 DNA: TGTGCCAGCAGTTCCCAGACAGGGGCGAATTCACCCCTCCACTTT; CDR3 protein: CASSSQTGANSPLHF
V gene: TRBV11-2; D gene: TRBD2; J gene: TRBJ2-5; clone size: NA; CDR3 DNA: TGTGCCAGCAGCTTAGTTGCTAGCGGGGTCCAAGAGACCCAGTACTTC; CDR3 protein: CASSLVASGVQETQYF
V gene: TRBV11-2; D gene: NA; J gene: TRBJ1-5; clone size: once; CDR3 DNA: TGTGCCAGCAGCTTAGCAGGCATAGGTAGCAATCAGCCCCAGCATTTT; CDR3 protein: CASSLAGIGSNQPQHF
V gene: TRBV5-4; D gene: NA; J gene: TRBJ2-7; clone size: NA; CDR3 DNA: TGTGCCAGCAGCTTAAACAGGGAATCCTACGAGCAGTACTTC; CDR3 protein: CASSLNRESYEQYF